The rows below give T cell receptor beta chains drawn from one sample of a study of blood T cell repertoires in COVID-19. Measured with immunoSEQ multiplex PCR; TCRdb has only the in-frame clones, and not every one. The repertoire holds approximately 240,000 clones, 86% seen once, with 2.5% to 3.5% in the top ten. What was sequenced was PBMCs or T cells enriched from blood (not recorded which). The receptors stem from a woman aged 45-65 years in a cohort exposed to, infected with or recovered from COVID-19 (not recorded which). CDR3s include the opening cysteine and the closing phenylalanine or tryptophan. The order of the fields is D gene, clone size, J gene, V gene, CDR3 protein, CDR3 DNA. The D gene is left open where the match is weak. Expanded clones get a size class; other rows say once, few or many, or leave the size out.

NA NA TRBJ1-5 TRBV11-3 CASSLDQGYQPQHF TGTGCCAGCAGCTTAGATCAGGGCTATCAGCCCCAGCATTTT
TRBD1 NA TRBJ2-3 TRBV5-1 CASSDRDKSTDTQYF TGCGCCAGCAGCGACAGGGACAAAAGCACAGATACGCAGTATTTT
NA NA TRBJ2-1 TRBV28 CASNGGPYNEQFF TGTGCCAGCAACGGGGGACCATACAATGAGCAGTTCTTC
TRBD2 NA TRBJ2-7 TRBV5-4 CASSIWLAGGPDEQYF TGTGCCAGCAGCATATGGCTAGCGGGGGGGCCAGACGAGCAGTACTTC
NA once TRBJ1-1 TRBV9 CASSSLRGGNTEAFF TGTGCCAGCAGCTCCCTCAGGGGTGGGAACACTGAAGCTTTCTTT
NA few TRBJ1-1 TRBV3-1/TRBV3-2 CASSALGGRTGEAFF TGTGCCAGCAGCGCCTTGGGAGGCCGCACCGGTGAAGCTTTCTTT
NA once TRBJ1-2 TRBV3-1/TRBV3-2 CASSQGVRNYGYTF TGTGCCAGCAGCCAAGGCGTACGGAACTATGGCTACACCTTC
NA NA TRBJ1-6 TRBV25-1 CASSELGGAAGSPLHF TGTGCCAGCAGTGAATTAGGGGGGGCCGCTGGTTCACCCCTCCACTTT
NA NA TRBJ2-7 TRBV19 CASSPQAVSSYEQYF TGTGCCAGTAGTCCACAAGCGGTGAGCTCCTACGAGCAGTACTTC
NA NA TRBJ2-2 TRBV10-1 CASRLAVNTGELFF TGCGCCAGCAGATTAGCGGTAAACACCGGGGAGCTGTTTTTT
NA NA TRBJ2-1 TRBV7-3 CASSLGAGASYNEQFF TGTGCCAGCAGCTTAGGGGCGGGGGCCTCCTACAATGAGCAGTTCTTC
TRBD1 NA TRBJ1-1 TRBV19 CASSIVAGGLNTEAFF TGTGCCAGTAGTATAGTAGCAGGGGGCTTGAACACTGAAGCTTTCTTT
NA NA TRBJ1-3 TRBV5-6 CASSLPTLGNTIYF TGTGCCAGCAGCTTGCCCACTCTTGGAAACACCATATATTTT
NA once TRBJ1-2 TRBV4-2 CASSQDTRSYRERDGYTF TGTGCCAGCAGCCAAGACACACGATCATACCGGGAGCGGGATGGCTACACCTTC
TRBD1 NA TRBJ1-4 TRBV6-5 CASSFQTGGEEKLFF TGTGCCAGCAGTTTCCAGACAGGGGGCGAAGAAAAACTGTTTTTT
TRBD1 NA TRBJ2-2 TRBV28 CASSLGQDNTGELFF TGTGCCAGCAGTTTGGGACAGGATAACACCGGGGAGCTGTTTTTT
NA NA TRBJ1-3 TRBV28 CASSFAGTGNTIYF TGTGCCAGCAGTTTTGCAGGGACTGGAAACACCATATATTTT
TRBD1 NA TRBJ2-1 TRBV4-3 CASSRRQGSSYNEQFF TGCGCCAGCAGTCGTAGACAGGGGAGCTCCTACAATGAGCAGTTCTTC
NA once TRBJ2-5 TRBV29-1 CSVAGQLSETQYF TGCAGCGTTGCTGGACAGTTGTCGGAGACCCAGTACTTC
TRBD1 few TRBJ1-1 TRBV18 CASSGTGGHTEAFF TGTGCCAGCTCAGGCACAGGGGGCCACACTGAAGCTTTCTTT
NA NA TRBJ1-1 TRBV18 CASSPNRDTEAFF TGTGCCAGCTCACCTAACAGGGACACTGAAGCTTTCTTT
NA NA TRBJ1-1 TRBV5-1 CASSFTGVDTEAFF TGCGCCAGCAGCTTTACCGGGGTTGACACTGAAGCTTTCTTT
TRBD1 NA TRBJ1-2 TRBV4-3 CASSQETILTGGNYGYTF TGCGCCAGCAGCCAGGAAACAATTCTGACAGGGGGCAACTATGGCTACACCTTC
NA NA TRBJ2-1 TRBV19 CASSAYQGGRVSNEQFF TGTGCCAGTAGTGCATACCAGGGGGGCAGAGTGTCTAATGAGCAGTTCTTC
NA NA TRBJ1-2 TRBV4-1 CASSQDAYRGYGYTF TGCGCCAGCAGCCAGGATGCATATAGGGGGTACGGCTACACCTTC
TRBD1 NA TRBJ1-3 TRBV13 CASRGTVLSGNTIYF TGTGCCAGCAGGGGGACAGTGCTCTCTGGAAACACCATATATTTT